This TCR beta chain is from a study of blood T cell repertoires in COVID-19. Study context: Sample material is recorded as cDNA or gDNA derived from T cells, B-cell-depleted T cells, or PBMCs.

TCRdb keeps only in-frame clones here, not all; method: immunoSEQ multiplex PCR. The sample consists of 200,000 to 250,000 clones, approximately 79% of them appearing once. The germline V gene has CDR1 SGHDT and CDR2 YYEEEE. The J segment lost 0 bases and the V segment lost 6 bases, leaving 8 bases of the junction unmatched. CDR3 length equals 17 residues. The material sequenced was peripheral blood. This receptor was obtained from a human donor in a cohort sampled during active COVID-19. V gene TRBV5-6 combines with J gene TRBJ1-6; TRBD1 agrees at 8 bases. Written as DNA, the CDR3 is TGTGCCAGCACGCTGGGACAGGCGAGCTCCTATAATTCACCCCTCCACTTT. Amino acids: CASTLGQASSYNSPLHF.